This entry describes one T cell receptor (beta chain). It was within 2 weeks before study entry that exposed participants met a COVID-19 case. The sample is drawn from a study of blood T cell repertoires in COVID-19. Study-wide background: From T cells, B-cell-depleted T cells, or PBMCs came the material, which was cDNA or gDNA.

This CDR3 is 17 amino acids long. Per the germline V gene, CDR1 is MNHEY and CDR2 is SMNVEV (reference sequence). Deletions cut 2 bases from V and 5 bases from J, with 19 bases between. The repertoire was sequenced with immunoSEQ multiplex PCR; TCRdb's copy has only in-frame clones and lacks some. The sample has about 250,000 clones; about 80% are singletons. The source is a woman in her 40s who had been exposed to COVID-19. The sample consisted of PBMCs or T cells enriched from blood (not recorded which). The V and J genes are TRBV27 and TRBJ2-1, with TRBD2 as a possible D gene (5 bases). The CDR3 here is CASSLKASSASNNEQFF. Here the CDR3 DNA reads TGTGCCAGCAGTTTAAAGGCTAGCTCGGCCAGTAACAATGAGCAGTTCTTC.